The 14 T cell receptor beta chains in this list originate from one sample, sequenced in a study of PD-1 blockade in classical Hodgkin lymphoma. Every patient was affected by relapse after autologous stem cell transplantation, while exposure to brentuximab vedotin was not uniform. Assay: immunoSEQ multiplex PCR; the TCRdb copy retains only in-frame clones and omits some. The table has around 31,000 clones, approximately 70% seen once. The sequenced sample was peripheral blood mononuclear cells (PBMCs), obtained before the second cycle of nivolumab. Source of these receptors: a human donor with classical Hodgkin lymphoma.

The chain combines TRBV11-2 with TRBJ2-5, with 10 bases that match TRBD2. Germline CDR1 and CDR2: SGHAT and FQNNGV. The CDR3 covers 14 residues. V was clipped by 4 bases and J by 4 bases; unmatched bases: 3. CDR3 nucleotide sequence: TGTGCCAGCAGCTCACTAGCGGGAAGAGAGACCCAGTACTTC. It yields the protein CASSSLAGRETQYF.

CDR3 protein: CASSPPLAGGPGDTQYF. The CDR3 bases are TGTGCCAGCTCACCACCCTTAGCGGGGGGGCCAGGAGATACGCAGTATTTT. The chain links TRBV18 to TRBJ2-3; TRBD2 agrees at 11 bases. The V and J ends lost 0 bases and 5 bases, in that order; junction bases with no gene match: 7. Germline-derived CDR1 and CDR2 are KGHSH and LQKENI. This CDR3 contains 17 residues. Using reference TRBV18 and TRBJ2-3 for the parts outside the CDR3, the full variable domain is NAGVMQNPRHLVRRRGQEARLRCSPMKGHSHVYWYRQLPEEGLKFMVYLQKENIIDESGMPKERFSAEFPKEGPSILRIQQVVRGDSAAYFCASSPPLAGGPGDTQYFGPGTRLTVL.

The chain carries TRBV27 and TRBJ1-1, with 10 bases that match TRBD1. CDR1 is MNHEY and CDR2 is SMNVEV in the germline V gene (reference sequence). This CDR3 comprises 16 residues. J was trimmed by 6 bases and V by 1 base; bases with no gene match: 8. The CDR3 reads CASSLWSAGQGAEAFF. For the CDR3, the DNA is TGTGCCAGCAGTTTATGGAGCGCCGGACAGGGGGCTGAAGCTTTCTTT.

This clone was seen more than once but under ten times. V is TRBV5-1 and J is TRBJ2-3, with 7 nucleotides matching TRBD2. CDR1 SGHRS and CDR2 YFSETQ come from the germline V gene. V was clipped by 4 bases and J by 2 bases; unmatched bases: 4. The CDR3 consists of 14 residues. CDR3 loop: CASSIGTITDTQYF. The CDR3 DNA sequence: TGCGCCAGCAGCATTGGGACTATCACAGATACGCAGTATTTT.

This chain uses TRBV9 with TRBJ2-7; D might be TRBD1 (5 bases). The V gene's germline CDR1 is SGDLS and CDR2 YYNGEE. V shed 0 bases and J shed 3 bases, with 13 bases lying between them. This CDR3 contains 15 residues. DNA of the CDR3: TGTGCCAGCAGCGTAGATGGGGCCGTAAGCTACGAGCAGTACTTC. Its translation: CASSVDGAVSYEQYF. The full variable domain, its missing parts supplied by reference TRBV9 and TRBJ2-7, is DSGVTQTPKHLITATGQRVTLRCSPRSGDLSVYWYQQSLDQGLQFLIQYYNGEERAKGNILERFSAQQFPDLHSELNLSSLELGDSALYFCASSVDGAVSYEQYFGPGTRLTVT.

V and J are TRBV2 and TRBJ1-6, with unresolved D. This CDR3 has 15 residues. Germline assignment: CDR1 SNHLY and CDR2 FYNNEI. V gave up 1 base and J gave up 6 bases, with 10 bases separating them. DNA of the CDR3: TGTGCCAGCAGTGAAGAGGCAGTTTCTAATTCACCCCTCCACTTT. Its protein is CASSEEAVSNSPLHF.

The V and J genes are TRBV10-3 and TRBJ2-3, with D possibly matching TRBD1 (5 bases). Germline loops: CDR1 ENHRY, CDR2 SYGVKD. The CDR3 extends over 11 amino acids. Trimming took 5 bases from V and 6 from J, leaving 6 bases between them. CDR3 region: CAISPGDTQYF. CDR3 sequence (DNA): TGTGCCATCAGTCCAGGGGATACGCAGTATTTT.

The V and J genes are TRBV27 and TRBJ2-2, with 9 bases matching TRBD2. The trim removed 3 bases at V and 3 bases at J, leaving 2 bases unmatched. The CDR3 loop spans 15 amino acids. Per the germline V gene, CDR1 is MNHEY and CDR2 is SMNVEV (reference sequence). The CDR3 here is CASSFAGGYTGELFF. Here the CDR3 DNA reads TGTGCCAGCAGTTTCGCGGGAGGGTACACCGGGGAGCTGTTTTTT.

In this sample, this clone turned up a few times. The gene calls are TRBV7-2 and TRBJ2-7, with D perhaps TRBD1 (6 bases). This CDR3 is 13 amino acids long. The germline gives CDR1 SGHTA, CDR2 FQGNSA. V was cut by 4 bases and J by 12 bases, with 19 bases left in between. The CDR3 is CASSSGQLRGGYF. The CDR3 nucleotides are TGTGCCAGCAGCTCTGGACAGCTTCGCGGTGGGTACTTC.

The chain joins TRBV10-3 to TRBJ2-7; 7 nucleotides line up with TRBD1. After removal of 3 bases from V and 2 bases from J, the junction contained 4 bases not matched to a gene. The CDR3 loop spans 14 amino acids. Germline loops: CDR1 ENHRY, CDR2 SYGVKD. The CDR3 spells CAISDGQVPYEQYF. Written as DNA, the CDR3 is TGTGCCATCAGTGATGGACAGGTTCCCTACGAGCAGTACTTC.

This chain joins TRBV23-1 and TRBJ1-4; 7 bases are shared with TRBD1. TRBV23-1 is an open reading frame, and its role is uncertain. V lost 4 bases and J lost 5; bases outside the gene matches: 19. The CDR3 is made up of 19 amino acids. CDR3 sequence reads: CASSLLDLEGAKENEKLFF. DNA of the CDR3: TGCGCCAGCAGTCTATTGGATTTGGAGGGGGCAAAGGAGAATGAAAAACTGTTTTTT.

CDR3 region: CASSSGQGGDTGELFF. CDR3 DNA sequence: TGTGCCAGCAGCTCGGGACAGGGGGGTGACACCGGGGAGCTGTTTTTT. V gene TRBV7-2 combines with J gene TRBJ2-2; 11 bases align to TRBD1. Germline V gives CDR1 SGHTA, CDR2 FQGNSA. The V segment lost 4 bases and the J segment 3 bases; nucleotides outside the gene matches: 4. This CDR3 has 16 amino acids.

This clone showed up just a few times. This chain connects TRBV5-1 to TRBJ1-2; D gene unclear. V shed 4 bases and J shed 12 bases, with 10 bases lying between them. The CDR3 is 10 amino acids. CDR1 and CDR2 from the germline V gene are SGHRS and YFSETQ. CDR3 amino acids: CASSLGRDTF. CDR3 nucleotide sequence: TGCGCCAGCAGCCTAGGGAGGGACACCTTC.

As for this clone: The sample has other DNA sequences that encode this CDR3 too. The chain couples TRBV27 to TRBJ1-1; TRBD1 aligns across 7 bases. V trimming: 6 bases; J trimming: 3 bases; junction bases outside the gene matches: 13. This CDR3 contains 16 residues. The germline V gene encodes CDR1 MNHEY and CDR2 SMNVEV (reference sequence). The CDR3 DNA reads as TGTGCCAGCAGCCAAACGTTGGACAGGTTTGACACTGAAGCTTTCTTT. This gives the protein CASSQTLDRFDTEAFF.